Included here is one T cell receptor (beta chain) sequence, with context. The antigen remains undetermined. This entry comes from a study of shared clonotypes between healthy human individuals. About the research overall: Three CD4 naive, three CD4 memory, two CD8 naive and one CD8 memory plate were used per donor. Overall study results and limits: Naive subsets usually exceeded memory subsets in estimated richness.

Per the germline V gene, CDR1 is MNHEY and CDR2 is SMNVEV (reference sequence). CDR3 size: 15 residues. Trimming at V came to 3 bases and at J to 6 bases, leaving 7 bases not matched to a gene. Each subset's genomic DNA was split evenly across several immunoSEQ plates. Only in-frame clones appear in the TCRdb table, and some are missing; sequencing was by immunoSEQ multiplex PCR. The table records under 600,000 clones, about 96% of them present only once. Donors included only healthy HIV-negative adults lacking recent acute infections or vaccinations. The V and J genes are TRBV27 and TRBJ2-7, with 11 bases fitting TRBD2. Source material: naive CD4+ T cells sorted from blood. Subset reported: CD45RA+ positively selected. The clonotype comes from a woman in her 30s in good health. CDR3: CASSLTSGILGEQYF. The CDR3 DNA reads as TGTGCCAGCAGTTTGACTAGCGGGATACTCGGCGAGCAGTACTTC.